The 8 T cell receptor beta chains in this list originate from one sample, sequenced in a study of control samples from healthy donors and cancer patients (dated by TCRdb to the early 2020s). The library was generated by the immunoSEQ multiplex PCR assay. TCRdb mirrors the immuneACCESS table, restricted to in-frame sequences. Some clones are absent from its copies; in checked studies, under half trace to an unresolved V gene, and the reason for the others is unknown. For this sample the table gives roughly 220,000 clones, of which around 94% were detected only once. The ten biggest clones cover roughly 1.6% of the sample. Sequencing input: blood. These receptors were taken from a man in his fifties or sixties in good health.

CDR3 nucleotides: TGTGCCAGCAGTTACGCCAGTCGACCTGGGAATTCACCCCTCCACTTT. Amino acids: CASSYASRPGNSPLHF. The gene calls are TRBV6-5 and TRBJ1-6; D is unclear. This CDR3 spans 16 amino acids. Trimming pared 2 bases from V and 7 bases from J, leaving 15 bases between. The germline CDR1 and CDR2 sequences are MNHEY and SVGAGI.

In DNA, the CDR3 is TGTGCCAGCAGCTTCCGGGCAGCGGGGGGGTATGGCTACACCTTC. Residues: CASSFRAAGGYGYTF. The rearrangement uses TRBV5-5 and TRBJ1-2; perhaps TRBD1 as D (5 bases). Germline lookup yields CDR1 SGHKS and CDR2 YYEKEE (reference sequence). This CDR3 is 15 amino acids long. Trimming pared 2 bases from V and 5 bases from J, leaving 16 bases between.

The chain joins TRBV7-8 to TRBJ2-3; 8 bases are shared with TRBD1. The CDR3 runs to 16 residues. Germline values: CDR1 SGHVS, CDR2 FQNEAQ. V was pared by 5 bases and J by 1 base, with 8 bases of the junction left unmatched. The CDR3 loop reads CASSRSGGVGTDTQYF. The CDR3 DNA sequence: TGTGCCAGCAGCAGATCAGGGGGCGTAGGCACAGATACGCAGTATTTT.

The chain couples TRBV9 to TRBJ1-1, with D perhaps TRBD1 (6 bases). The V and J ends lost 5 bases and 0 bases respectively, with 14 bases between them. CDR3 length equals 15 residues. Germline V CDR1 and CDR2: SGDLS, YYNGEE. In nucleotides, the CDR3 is TGTGCCAGCAGAGGGGGGTCCGACATGAACACTGAAGCTTTCTTT. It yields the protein CASRGGSDMNTEAFF.

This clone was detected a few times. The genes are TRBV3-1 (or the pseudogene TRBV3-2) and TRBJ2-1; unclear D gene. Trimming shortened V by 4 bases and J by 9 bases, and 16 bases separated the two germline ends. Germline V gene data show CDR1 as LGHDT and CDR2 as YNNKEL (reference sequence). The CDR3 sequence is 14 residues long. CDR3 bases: TGTGCCAGCAGCCCTGGCCCCCTTTTACGTGAGCAGTTCTTC. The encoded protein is CASSPGPLLREQFF.

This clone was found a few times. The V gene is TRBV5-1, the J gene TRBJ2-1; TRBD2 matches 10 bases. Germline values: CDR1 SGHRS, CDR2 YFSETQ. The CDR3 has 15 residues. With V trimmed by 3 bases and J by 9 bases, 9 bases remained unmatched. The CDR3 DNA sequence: TGCGCCAGCAGCTCCGAGCGGGGGGGCCTGGGTGAGCAGTTCTTC. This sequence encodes CASSSERGGLGEQFF.

The CDR3 spells CASSLVSFHSGNRLYEQYF. The DNA for the CDR3 is TGTGCCAGCAGCTTGGTATCGTTCCACTCGGGGAATCGTCTCTACGAGCAGTACTTC. The chain employs TRBV5-6 and TRBJ2-7, with D possibly matching TRBD2 (5 bases). The germline V gene has CDR1 SGHDT and CDR2 YYEEEE. This CDR3 comprises 19 residues. V was pared by 0 bases and J by 3 bases, with 25 bases between.

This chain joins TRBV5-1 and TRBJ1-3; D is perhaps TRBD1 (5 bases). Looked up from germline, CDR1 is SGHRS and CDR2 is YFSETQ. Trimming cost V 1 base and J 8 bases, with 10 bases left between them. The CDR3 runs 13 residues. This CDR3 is CASSLKGVDTIYF. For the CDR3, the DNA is TGCGCCAGCAGCTTGAAAGGGGTGGACACCATATATTTT.